Shown below are 5 T cell receptor beta chains from a single sample sequenced in a study of blood T cells in healthy people across ages. A second PCR, run for 7 to 11 cycles, used a sample-barcoded 5' primer plus a J-beta primer mix. TCRdb itself ran the 5' RACE reads through MiXCR, one entry per CDR3 protein. Found here are roughly 650,000 distinct CDR3 sequences, about 30% of them singletons; the top ten hold over 15%. The specimen was blood. Receptor source: an elderly woman in good health.

Remarks on this clonotype: A much larger clone sits a single nucleotide away, making a read error possible. V is TRBV6-5 and J is TRBJ2-5; the D gene could be TRBD1 or TRBD2 (5 bases each). V gave up 8 bases and J gave up 11 bases, with 15 bases separating them. CDR3 length: 11 amino acids. In germline, CDR1 is MNHEY, CDR2 SVGAGI. The CDR3 DNA is TGTGCCAGCGGGACGAACAATGAGCAGTACTTC. Residues: CASGTNNEQYF.

This clonotype was seen at least ten times. This chain links TRBV5-1 with TRBJ2-1; TRBD2 matches at 9 bases. Germline values: CDR1 SGHRS, CDR2 YFSETQ. The V and J ends lost 0 bases and 8 bases, in that order; junction bases with no gene match: 12. The CDR3 consists of 17 residues. CDR3 residues: CASSLGGSAGGLDEQFF. DNA of the CDR3: TGCGCCAGCAGCTTGGGGGGGTCAGCGGGGGGCCTGGATGAGCAGTTCTTC.

Details on this clonotype: A much larger clone lies one base from this, so it may be a read error. The chain combines TRBV27 with TRBJ2-5; the D is unclear. V was pared by 4 bases and J by 5 bases, with 14 bases between. CDR3 length: 14 amino acids. Per the germline V gene, CDR1 is MNHEY and CDR2 is SMNVEV (reference sequence). Here the CDR3 reads CASSSTGPRETQYF. For the CDR3, the DNA is TGTGCCAGCAGTTCCACCGGTCCGAGGGAGACCCAGTACTTC.

Concerning this clonotype: The junction departs from the called germline gene at one end, perhaps through a read error. The chain uses TRBV5-1 and TRBJ2-3; D tentatively fits TRBD1 or TRBD2 (6 bases each). The V gene's germline CDR1 is SGHRS and CDR2 YFSETQ. The CDR3 runs to 21 residues. CDR3 region: CASSSIRQPLAVGGPIDMQYF. The CDR3 nucleotides read TGCGCCAGCAGCTCAATTCGTCAACCATTAGCGGTGGGGGGCCCGATAGATATGCAGTATTTT.

This chain joins TRBV20-1 and TRBJ2-7, with unresolved D. Deletions cut 5 bases from V and 7 bases from J, with 12 bases between. The CDR3 extends over 11 amino acids. Germline CDR1 DFQATT, CDR2 SNEGSKA (reference sequence). CDR3 DNA sequence: TGCAGTGCTCGCATACTGAATGAGCAGTACTTC. Protein sequence: CSARILNEQYF.